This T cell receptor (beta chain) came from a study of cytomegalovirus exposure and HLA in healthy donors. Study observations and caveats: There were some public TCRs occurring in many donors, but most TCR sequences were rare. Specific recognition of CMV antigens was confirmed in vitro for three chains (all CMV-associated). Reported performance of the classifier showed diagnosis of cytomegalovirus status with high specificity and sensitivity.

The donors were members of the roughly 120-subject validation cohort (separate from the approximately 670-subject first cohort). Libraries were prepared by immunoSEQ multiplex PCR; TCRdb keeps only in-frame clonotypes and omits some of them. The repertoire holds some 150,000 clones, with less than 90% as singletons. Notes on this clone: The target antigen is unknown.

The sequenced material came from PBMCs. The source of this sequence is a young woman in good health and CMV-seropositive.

CDR3 nucleotide sequence: TGCGCCAGCAGCCAAGAGTCGGGGGCCGGGGAGCTGTTTTTT. This translates into CASSQESGAGELFF. This chain joins TRBV4-1 and TRBJ2-2; the D gene is possibly TRBD2 (6 bases). V gave up 0 bases and J gave up 6 bases, with 8 bases separating them. CDR1 and CDR2 from the germline V gene are MGHRA and YSYEKL. The CDR3 contains 14 residues.